This TCR beta chain was retrieved from a study of T cell repertoires in ileal Crohn's disease. Across the study: Every patient was operated on for stricturing (61%) or penetrating (about 40%) complications.

Data came from immunoSEQ multiplex PCR; TCRdb stores just in-frame clones and leaves some out. This table has 5,600 or so clones, 70% to 90% appearing once. Germline V gene lookup returns CDR1 SGHNT and CDR2 YYREEE (reference sequence). V was clipped by 5 bases and J by 4 bases; unmatched bases: 11. This CDR3 comprises 16 residues. Sequencing was done on a sample of ileal tissue. The rearrangement uses TRBV5-4 and TRBJ2-3, with 9 bases identical to TRBD2. This TCR derives from an adult with Crohn's disease. DNA for the CDR3: TGTGCCAGCAGACCTACCAAAACTAGCGGGTCAGATACGCAGTATTTT. It translates to CASRPTKTSGSDTQYF.